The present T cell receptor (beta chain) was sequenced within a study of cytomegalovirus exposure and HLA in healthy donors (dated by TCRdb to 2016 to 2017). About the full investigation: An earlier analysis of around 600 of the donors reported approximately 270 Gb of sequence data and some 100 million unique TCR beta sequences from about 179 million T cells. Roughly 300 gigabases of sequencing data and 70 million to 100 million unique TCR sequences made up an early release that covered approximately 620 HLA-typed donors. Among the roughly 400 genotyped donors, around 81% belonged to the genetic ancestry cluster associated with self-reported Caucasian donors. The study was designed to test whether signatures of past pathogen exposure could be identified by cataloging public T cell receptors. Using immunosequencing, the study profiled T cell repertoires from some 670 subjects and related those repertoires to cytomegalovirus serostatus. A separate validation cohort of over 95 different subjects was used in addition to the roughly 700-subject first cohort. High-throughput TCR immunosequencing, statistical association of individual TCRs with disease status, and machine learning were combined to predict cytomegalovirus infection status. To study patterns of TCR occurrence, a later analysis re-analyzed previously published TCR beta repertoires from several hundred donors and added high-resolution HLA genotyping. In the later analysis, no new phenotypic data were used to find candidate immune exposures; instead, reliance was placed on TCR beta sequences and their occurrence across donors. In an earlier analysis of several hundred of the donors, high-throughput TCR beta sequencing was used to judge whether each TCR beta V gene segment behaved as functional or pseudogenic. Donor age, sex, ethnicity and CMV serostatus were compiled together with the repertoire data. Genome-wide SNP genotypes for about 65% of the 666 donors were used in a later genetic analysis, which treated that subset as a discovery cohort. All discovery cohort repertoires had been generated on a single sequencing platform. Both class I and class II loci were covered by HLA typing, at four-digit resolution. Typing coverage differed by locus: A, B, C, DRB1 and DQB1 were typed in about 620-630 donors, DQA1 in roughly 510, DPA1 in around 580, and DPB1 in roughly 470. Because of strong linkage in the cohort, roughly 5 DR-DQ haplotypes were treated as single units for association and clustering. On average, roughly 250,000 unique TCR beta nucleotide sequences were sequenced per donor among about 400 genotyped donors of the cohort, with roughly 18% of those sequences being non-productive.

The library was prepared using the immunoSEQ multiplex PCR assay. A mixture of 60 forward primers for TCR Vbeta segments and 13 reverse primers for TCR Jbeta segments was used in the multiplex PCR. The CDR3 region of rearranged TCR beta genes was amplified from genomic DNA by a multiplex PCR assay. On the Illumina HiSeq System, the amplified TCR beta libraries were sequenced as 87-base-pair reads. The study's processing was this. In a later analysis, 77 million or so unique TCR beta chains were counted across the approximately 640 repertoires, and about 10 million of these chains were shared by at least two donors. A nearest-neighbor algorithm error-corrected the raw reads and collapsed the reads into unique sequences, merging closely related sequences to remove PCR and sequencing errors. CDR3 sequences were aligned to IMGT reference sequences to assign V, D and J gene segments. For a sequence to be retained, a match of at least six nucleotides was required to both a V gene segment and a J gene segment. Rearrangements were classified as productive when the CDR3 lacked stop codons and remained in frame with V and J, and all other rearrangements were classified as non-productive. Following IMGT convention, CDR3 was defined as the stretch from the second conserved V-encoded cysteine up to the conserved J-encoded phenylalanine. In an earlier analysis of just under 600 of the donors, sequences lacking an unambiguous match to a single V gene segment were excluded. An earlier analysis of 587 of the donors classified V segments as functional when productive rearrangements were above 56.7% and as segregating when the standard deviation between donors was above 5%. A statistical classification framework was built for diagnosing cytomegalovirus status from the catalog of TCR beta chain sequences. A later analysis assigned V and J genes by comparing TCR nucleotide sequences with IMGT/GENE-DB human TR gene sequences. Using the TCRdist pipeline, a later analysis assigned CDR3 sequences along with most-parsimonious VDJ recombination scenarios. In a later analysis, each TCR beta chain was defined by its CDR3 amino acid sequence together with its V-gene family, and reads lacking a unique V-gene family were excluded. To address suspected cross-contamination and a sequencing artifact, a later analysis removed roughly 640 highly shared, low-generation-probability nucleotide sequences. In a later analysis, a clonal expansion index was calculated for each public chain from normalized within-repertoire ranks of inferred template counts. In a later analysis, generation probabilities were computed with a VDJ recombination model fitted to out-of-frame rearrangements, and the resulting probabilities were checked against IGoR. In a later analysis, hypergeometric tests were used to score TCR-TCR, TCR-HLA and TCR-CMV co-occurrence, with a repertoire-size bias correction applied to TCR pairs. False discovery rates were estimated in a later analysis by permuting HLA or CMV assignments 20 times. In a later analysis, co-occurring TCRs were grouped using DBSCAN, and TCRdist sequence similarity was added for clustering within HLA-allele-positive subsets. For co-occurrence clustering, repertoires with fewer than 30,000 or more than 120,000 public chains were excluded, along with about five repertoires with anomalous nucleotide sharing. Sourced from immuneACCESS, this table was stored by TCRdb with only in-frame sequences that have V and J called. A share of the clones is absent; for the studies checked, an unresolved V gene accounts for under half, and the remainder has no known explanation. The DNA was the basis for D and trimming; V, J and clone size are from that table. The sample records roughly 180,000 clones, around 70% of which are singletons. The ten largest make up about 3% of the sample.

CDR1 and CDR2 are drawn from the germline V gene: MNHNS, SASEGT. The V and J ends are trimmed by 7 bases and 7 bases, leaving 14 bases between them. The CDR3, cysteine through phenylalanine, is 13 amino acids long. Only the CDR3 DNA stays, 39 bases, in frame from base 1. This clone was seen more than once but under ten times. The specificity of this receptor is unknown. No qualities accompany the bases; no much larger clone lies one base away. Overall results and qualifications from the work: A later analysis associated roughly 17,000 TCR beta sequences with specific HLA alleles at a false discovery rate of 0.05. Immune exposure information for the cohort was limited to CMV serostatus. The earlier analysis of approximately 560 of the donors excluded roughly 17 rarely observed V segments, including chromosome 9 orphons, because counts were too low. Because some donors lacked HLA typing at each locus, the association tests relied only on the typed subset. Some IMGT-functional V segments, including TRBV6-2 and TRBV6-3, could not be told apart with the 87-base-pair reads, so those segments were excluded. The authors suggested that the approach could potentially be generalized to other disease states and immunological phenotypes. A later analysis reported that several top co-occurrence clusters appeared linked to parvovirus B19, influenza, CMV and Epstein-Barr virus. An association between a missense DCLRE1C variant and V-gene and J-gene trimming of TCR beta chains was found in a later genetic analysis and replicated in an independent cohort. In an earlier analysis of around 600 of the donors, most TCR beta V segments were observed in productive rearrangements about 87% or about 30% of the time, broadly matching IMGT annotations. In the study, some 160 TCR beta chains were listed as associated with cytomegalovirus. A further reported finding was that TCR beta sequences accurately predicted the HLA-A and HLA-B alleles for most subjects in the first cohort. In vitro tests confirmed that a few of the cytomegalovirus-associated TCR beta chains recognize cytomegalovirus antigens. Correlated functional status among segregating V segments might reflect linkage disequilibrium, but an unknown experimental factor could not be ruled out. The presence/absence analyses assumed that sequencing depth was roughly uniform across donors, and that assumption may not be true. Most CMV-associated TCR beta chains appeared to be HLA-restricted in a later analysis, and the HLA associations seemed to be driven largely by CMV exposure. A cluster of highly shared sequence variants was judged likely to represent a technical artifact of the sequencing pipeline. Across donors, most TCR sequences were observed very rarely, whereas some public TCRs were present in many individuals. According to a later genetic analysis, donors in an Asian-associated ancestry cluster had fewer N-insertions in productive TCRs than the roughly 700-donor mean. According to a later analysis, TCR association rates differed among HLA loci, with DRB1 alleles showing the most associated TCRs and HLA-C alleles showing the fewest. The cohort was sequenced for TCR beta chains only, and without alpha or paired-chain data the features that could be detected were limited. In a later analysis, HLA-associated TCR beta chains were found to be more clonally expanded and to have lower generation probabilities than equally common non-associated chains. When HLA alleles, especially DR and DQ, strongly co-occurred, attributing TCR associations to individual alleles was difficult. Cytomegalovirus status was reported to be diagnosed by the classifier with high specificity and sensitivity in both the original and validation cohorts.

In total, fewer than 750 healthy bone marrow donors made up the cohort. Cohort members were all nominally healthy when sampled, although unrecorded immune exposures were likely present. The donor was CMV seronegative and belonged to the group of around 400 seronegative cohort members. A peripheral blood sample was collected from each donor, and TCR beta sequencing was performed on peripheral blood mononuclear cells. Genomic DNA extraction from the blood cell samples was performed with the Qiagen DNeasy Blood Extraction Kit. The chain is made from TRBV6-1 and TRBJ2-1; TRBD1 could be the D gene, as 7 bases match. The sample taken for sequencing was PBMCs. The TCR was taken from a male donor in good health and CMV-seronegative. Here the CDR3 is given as CASITPGGNEQFF. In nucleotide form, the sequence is TGTGCCAGCATAACCCCAGGGGGGAATGAGCAGTTCTTC.